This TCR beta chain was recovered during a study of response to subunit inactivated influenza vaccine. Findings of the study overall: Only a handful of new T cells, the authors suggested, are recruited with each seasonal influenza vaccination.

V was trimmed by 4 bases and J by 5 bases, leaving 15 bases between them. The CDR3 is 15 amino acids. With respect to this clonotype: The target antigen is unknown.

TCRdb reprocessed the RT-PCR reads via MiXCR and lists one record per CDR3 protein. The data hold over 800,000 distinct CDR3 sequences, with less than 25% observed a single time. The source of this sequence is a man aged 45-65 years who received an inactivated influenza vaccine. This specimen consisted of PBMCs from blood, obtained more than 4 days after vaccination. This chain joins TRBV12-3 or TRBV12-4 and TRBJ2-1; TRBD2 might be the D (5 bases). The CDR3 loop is CASSSQDFTHNEQFF. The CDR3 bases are TGTGCCAGCAGTTCGCAGGACTTTACCCACAATGAGCAGTTCTTC.